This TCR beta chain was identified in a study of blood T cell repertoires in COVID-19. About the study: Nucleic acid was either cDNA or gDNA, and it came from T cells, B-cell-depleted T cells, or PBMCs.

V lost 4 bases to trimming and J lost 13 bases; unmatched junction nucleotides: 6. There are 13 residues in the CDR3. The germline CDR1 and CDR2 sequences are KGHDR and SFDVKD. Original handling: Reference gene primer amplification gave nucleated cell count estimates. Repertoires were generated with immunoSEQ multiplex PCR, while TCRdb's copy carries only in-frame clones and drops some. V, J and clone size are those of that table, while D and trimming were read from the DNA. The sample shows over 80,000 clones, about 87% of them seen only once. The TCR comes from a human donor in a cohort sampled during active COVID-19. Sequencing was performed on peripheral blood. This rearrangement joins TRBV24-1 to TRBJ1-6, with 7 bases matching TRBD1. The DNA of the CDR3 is TGTGCCACCAGTGACTACAGGGGTTTTCCCCTCCACTTT. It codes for CATSDYRGFPLHF.